This T cell receptor (beta chain) is from a study of vaccination effects on CD4 cells after COVID-19. A remark on this clone: Its target is unknown.

Viral peptide pools were used in the ViraFEST assay to expand antigen-specific CD4+ T cells, and sequencing came afterward. With more than 9 days of culture completed, CD4+ T cells were isolated. Vaccination of participants consisted of two doses of either the BNT162b2 or mRNA-1273 vaccine. Each culture had half its medium swapped for IL-2 medium on days 3 and 7. This CDR3 has 12 amino acids. Trimming shortened V by 6 bases and J by 5 bases, and 10 bases separated the two germline ends. CDR1 is SQVTM, CDR2 ANQGSEA, per germline. The repertoire was sequenced with immunoSEQ multiplex PCR; TCRdb's copy has only in-frame clones and lacks some. The table records 20,000 to 25,000 clones, roughly three quarters of them present only once.

The receptor was derived from a human donor who received a COVID-19 vaccine. The rearrangement joins TRBV29-1 to TRBJ1-4; D gene uncertain. Source: CD4+ T cells from PBMCs cultured with HCoV-229E spike peptides, taken after COVID-19 vaccination. CDR3 DNA: TGCAGCGTCCTCCTAGGGAATGAAAAACTGTTTTTT. The encoded protein is CSVLLGNEKLFF.